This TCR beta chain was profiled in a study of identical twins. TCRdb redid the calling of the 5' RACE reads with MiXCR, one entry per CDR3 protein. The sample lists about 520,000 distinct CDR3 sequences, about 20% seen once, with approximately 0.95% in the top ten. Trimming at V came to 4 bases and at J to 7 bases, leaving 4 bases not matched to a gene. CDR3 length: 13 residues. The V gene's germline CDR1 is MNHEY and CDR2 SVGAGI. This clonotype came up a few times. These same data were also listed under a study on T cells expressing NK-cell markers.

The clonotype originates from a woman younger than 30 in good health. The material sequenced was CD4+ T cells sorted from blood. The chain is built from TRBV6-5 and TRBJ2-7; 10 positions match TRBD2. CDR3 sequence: CASSLGLAKEQYF. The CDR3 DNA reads TGTGCCAGCAGTTTGGGACTAGCGAAGGAGCAGTACTTC.